These T cell receptor beta chains were read from a single sample in a study of tumor-infiltrating lymphocytes in primary liver carcinoma. TCRdb passed the multiplex PCR reads through MiXCR, listing each CDR3 protein once. The sample yields some 180,000 distinct CDR3 sequences, approximately 60% seen once. Sequencing was carried out using peripheral blood. These TCRs come from a man aged 35 to 55 with primary liver carcinoma and hepatitis B virus infection. Each CDR3 is given with its conserved first and last residue. The D gene is left open where the match is weak. Clone size is stated in some rows and not others, as once, few, many or a class when expanded.

d_gene	j_gene	v_gene	abundance	CDR3aa	CDR3nt
TRBD1	TRBJ2-5	TRBV6-1	NA	CASSEALRGQMETQYF	TGTGCCAGCAGTGAAGCGCTAAGGGGGCAGATGGAGACCCAGTACTTC
TRBD1	TRBJ2-3	TRBV29-1	once	CSVRWGTVGSADTQYF	TGCAGCGTCCGATGGGGGACAGTGGGCTCCGCAGATACGCAGTATTTT
NA	TRBJ2-3	TRBV11-2	many	CASSPGTSTDTQYF	TGTGCCAGCTCCCCCGGGACGAGCACAGATACGCAGTATTTT
NA	TRBJ1-2	TRBV4-1	NA	CASSQERGSIYGYPF	TGCGCCAGCAGCCAAGAAAGAGGAAGTATCTATGGCTACCCCTTC
TRBD1	TRBJ2-5	TRBV11-2	many	CASSPNRQGTGETQYF	TGTGCCAGCAGCCCGAACCGACAGGGGACGGGAGAGACCCAGTACTTC
TRBD2	TRBJ2-7	TRBV24-1	NA	CATSSGSGRPHEQYF	TGTGCCACCAGTTCGGGTAGCGGGAGGCCCCACGAGCAATACTTC
TRBD1	TRBJ1-1	TRBV5-4	NA	CASRQGQGNPEAFF	TGTGCCAGCAGACAAGGACAGGGGAACCCTGAAGCTTTCTTT
NA	TRBJ2-1	TRBV24-1	NA	CATSYYAQGGGHEQFF	TGTGCCACCAGCTACTACGCCCAGGGTGGGGGCCATGAGCAGTTCTTC
NA	TRBJ2-5	TRBV4-1	NA	CASSLLEAETQHF	TGCGCCAGCAGCCTGCTAGAAGCAGAGACCCAGCACTTC
NA	TRBJ1-1	TRBV29-1	NA	CSIRGGAMDTEAFF	TGCAGCATCAGGGGTGGGGCGATGGACACTGAAGCTTTCTTT
NA	TRBJ2-3	TRBV29-1	NA	CSVGGSRAVSDTQYF	TGCAGCGTTGGAGGGAGCAGGGCGGTCTCAGATACGCAGTATTTT
NA	TRBJ2-2	TRBV4-2	few	CASSQDPLAANTGELFF	TGTGCCAGCAGCCAAGATCCGTTAGCGGCGAACACCGGGGAGCTGTTTTTT
NA	TRBJ2-7	TRBV5-5	NA	CASSLDGADTGEQYF	TGTGCCAGCAGCTTGGACGGGGCTGATACTGGCGAGCAGTACTTC
NA	TRBJ2-7	TRBV12-3/TRBV12-4	NA	CALGGAEQYF	TGTGCCTTGGGGGGAGCCGAGCAGTACTTC